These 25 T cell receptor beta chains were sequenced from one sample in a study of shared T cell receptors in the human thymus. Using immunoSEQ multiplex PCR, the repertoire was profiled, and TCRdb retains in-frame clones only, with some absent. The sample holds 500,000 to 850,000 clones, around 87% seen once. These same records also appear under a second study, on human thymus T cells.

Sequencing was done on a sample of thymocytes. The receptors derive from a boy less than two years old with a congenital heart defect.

The CDR3 DNA sequence: TGTGCCAGCAGCGACGACAACTTCCTGGGCGAAAACTATGGCTACACCTTC. This sequence encodes CASSDDNFLGENYGYTF. The chain joins TRBV7-9 to TRBJ1-2; D unresolved. CDR3 length: 17 amino acids. V was pared by 5 bases and J by 2 bases, with 21 bases between. The V gene's germline CDR1 is SEHNR and CDR2 FQNEAQ (reference sequence). Full variable domain (outside the CDR3, taken from reference TRBV7-9 and TRBJ1-2): DTGVSQNPRHKITKRGQNVTFRCDPISEHNRLYWYRQTLGQGPEFLTYFQNEAQLEKSRLLSDRFSAERPKGSFSTLEIQRTEQGDSAMYLCASSDDNFLGENYGYTFGSGTRLTVV.

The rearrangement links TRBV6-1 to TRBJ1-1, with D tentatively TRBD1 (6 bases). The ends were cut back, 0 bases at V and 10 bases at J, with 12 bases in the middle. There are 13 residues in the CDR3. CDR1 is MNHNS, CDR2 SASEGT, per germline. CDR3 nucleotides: TGTGCCAGCAGTGAAGCGCAGGGGAGGGGAGCTTTCTTT. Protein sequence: CASSEAQGRGAFF.

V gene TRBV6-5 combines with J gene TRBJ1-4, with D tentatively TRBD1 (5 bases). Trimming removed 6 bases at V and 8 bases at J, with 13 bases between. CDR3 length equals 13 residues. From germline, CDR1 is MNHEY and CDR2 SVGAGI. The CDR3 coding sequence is TGTGCCAGCAGCAATAAGGGGAGGGAAAAACTGTTTTTT. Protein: CASSNKGREKLFF.

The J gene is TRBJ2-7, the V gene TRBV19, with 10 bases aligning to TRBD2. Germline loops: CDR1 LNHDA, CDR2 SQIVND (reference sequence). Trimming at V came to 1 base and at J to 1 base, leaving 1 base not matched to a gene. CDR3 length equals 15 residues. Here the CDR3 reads CASSIASGGSYEQYF. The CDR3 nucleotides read TGTGCCAGTAGTATAGCTAGCGGGGGATCCTACGAGCAGTACTTC.

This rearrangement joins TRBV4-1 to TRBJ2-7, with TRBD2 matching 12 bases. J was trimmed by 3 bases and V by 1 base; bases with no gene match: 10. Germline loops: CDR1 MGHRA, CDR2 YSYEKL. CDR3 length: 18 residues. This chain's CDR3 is CASSQAELAGGLLYEQYF. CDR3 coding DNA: TGCGCCAGCAGCCAAGCGGAACTAGCGGGAGGATTGCTCTACGAGCAGTACTTC.

The CDR3 DNA reads as TGTGCCAGCAGTGAAGCCCGCGGTGGCAATCAGCCCCAGCATTTT. This sequence encodes CASSEARGGNQPQHF. The chain links TRBV6-1 to TRBJ1-5; D is undetermined. This CDR3 is built from 15 residues. V gave up 0 bases and J gave up 2 bases, with 8 bases separating them. Germline CDR1 is MNHNS and CDR2 is SASEGT.

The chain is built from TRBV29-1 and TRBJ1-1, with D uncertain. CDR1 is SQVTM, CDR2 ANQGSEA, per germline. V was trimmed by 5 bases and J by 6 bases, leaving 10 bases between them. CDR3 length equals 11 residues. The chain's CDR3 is CSVPATPEAFF. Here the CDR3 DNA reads TGCAGCGTTCCGGCGACACCTGAAGCTTTCTTT. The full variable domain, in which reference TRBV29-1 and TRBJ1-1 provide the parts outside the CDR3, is SAVISQKPSRDICQRGTSLTIQCQVDSQVTMMFWYRQQPGQSLTLIATANQGSEATYESGFVIDKFPISRPNLTFSTLTVSNMSPEDSSIYLCSVPATPEAFFGQGTRLTVV.

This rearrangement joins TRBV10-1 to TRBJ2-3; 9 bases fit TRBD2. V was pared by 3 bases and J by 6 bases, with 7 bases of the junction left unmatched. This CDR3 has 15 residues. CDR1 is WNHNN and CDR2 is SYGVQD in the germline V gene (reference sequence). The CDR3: CASSDHPSGTDTQYF. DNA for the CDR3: TGCGCCAGCAGTGATCATCCTAGCGGGACGGATACGCAGTATTTT.

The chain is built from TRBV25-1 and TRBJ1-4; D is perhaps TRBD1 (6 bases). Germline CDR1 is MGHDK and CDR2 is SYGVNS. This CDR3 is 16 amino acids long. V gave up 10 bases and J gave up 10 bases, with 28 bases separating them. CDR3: CANSLSGQTALGKLFF. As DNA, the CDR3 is TGTGCCAACTCACTCTCCGGACAGACCGCCCTAGGAAAACTGTTTTTT.

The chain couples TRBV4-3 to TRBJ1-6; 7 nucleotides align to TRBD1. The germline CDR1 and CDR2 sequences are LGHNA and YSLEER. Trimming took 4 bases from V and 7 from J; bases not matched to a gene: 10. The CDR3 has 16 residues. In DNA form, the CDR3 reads TGCGCCAGCAGCCCCTCGCCCCGACAGGGAAATTCACCCCTCCACTTT. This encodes CASSPSPRQGNSPLHF.

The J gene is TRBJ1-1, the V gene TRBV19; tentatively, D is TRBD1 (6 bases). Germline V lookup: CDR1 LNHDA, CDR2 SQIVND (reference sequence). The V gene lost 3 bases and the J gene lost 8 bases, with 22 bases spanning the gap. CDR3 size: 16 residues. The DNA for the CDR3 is TGTGCCAGTAGTATTCGGGGGGGGCAGGTATCAGCAGAAGCTTTCTTT. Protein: CASSIRGGQVSAEAFF.

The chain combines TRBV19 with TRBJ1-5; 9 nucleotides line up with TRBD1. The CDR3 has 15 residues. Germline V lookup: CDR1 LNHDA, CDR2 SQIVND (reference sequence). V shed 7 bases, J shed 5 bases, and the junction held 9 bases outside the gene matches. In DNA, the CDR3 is TGTGCCAGTACGGTTGGGACAGGGTATCATCAGCCCCAGCATTTT. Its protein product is CASTVGTGYHQPQHF.

CDR3 in amino acids: CASSPRGEGSVVDTQYF. CDR3 DNA: TGTGCCAGCTCACCCCGCGGGGAGGGATCAGTAGTGGATACGCAGTATTTT. This chain connects TRBV18 to TRBJ2-3; TRBD2 aligns across 7 bases. Germline V CDR1 and CDR2: KGHSH, LQKENI. The CDR3 has 17 amino acids. The junction had 15 bases not matched to a gene; V was cut back by 3 bases and J by 6 bases. The whole variable domain, filled in from reference TRBV18 and TRBJ2-3, reads NAGVMQNPRHLVRRRGQEARLRCSPMKGHSHVYWYRQLPEEGLKFMVYLQKENIIDESGMPKERFSAEFPKEGPSILRIQQVVRGDSAAYFCASSPRGEGSVVDTQYFGPGTRLTVL.

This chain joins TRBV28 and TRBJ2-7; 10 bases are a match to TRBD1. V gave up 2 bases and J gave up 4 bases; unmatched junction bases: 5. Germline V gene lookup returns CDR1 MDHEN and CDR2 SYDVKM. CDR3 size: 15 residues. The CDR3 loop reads CASSLRDRGLYEQYF. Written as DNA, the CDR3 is TGTGCCAGCAGTTTACGGGACAGGGGACTTTACGAGCAGTACTTC.

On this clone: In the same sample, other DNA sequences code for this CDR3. The CDR3 DNA is TGTGCCAGCAGTCTAAGGAGTTACAATGAGCAGTTCTTC. It translates to CASSLRSYNEQFF. V gene TRBV28 combines with J gene TRBJ2-1; D is unclear. Trimming shortened V by 5 bases and J by 4 bases, and 9 bases separated the two germline ends. CDR1 MDHEN and CDR2 SYDVKM come from the germline V gene. The CDR3 extends over 13 amino acids. The whole variable domain, remainder taken from reference TRBV28 and TRBJ2-1, is DVKVTQSSRYLVKRTGEKVFLECVQDMDHENMFWYRQDPGLGLRLIYFSYDVKMKEKGDIPEGYSVSREKKERFSLILESASTNQTSMYLCASSLRSYNEQFFGPGTRLTVL.

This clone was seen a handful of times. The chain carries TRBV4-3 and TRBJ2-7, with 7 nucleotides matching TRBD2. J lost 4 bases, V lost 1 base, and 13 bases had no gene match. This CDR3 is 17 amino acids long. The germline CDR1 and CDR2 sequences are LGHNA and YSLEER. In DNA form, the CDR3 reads TGCGCCAGCAGCCAAGTCCCCTTGAGGGAGGGCCTATACGAGCAGTACTTC. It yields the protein CASSQVPLREGLYEQYF.

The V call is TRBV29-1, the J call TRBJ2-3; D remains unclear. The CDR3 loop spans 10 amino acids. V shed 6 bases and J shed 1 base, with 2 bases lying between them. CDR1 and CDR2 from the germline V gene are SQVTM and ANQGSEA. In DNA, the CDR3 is TGCAGCGTCTGCACAGATACGCAGTATTTT. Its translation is CSVCTDTQYF.

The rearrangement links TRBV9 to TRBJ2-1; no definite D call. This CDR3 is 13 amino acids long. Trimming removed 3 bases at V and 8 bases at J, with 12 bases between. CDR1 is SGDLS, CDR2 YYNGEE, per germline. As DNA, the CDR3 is TGTGCCAGCAGCGCTGACTCGATGGATGAGCAGTTCTTC. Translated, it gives CASSADSMDEQFF.

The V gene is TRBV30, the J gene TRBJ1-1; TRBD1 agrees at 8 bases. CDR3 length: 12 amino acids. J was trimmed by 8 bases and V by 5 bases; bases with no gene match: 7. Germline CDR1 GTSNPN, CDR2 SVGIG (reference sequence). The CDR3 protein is CAWFIGTGEAFF. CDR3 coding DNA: TGTGCCTGGTTTATAGGGACAGGCGAAGCTTTCTTT.

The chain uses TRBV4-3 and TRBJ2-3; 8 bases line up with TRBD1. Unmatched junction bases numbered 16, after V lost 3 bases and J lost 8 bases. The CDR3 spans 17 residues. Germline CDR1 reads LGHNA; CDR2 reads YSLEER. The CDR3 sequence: CASSHPQVGTGDFTQYF. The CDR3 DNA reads TGCGCCAGCAGCCATCCCCAGGTGGGGACAGGAGATTTTACGCAGTATTTT.

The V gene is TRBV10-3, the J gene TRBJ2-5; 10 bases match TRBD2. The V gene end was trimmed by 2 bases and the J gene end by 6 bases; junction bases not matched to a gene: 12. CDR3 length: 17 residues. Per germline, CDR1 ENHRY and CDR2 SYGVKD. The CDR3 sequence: CAISEPRLSGGTKTQYF. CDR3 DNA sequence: TGTGCCATCAGTGAGCCCCGTCTTAGCGGGGGGACAAAGACCCAGTACTTC.

The CDR3 sequence: CASSATSLQGARSNYSGNTIYF. In DNA, the CDR3 is TGTGCCAGCAGCGCAACGTCGCTACAGGGGGCGAGAAGTAATTACTCTGGAAACACCATATATTTT. The V gene is TRBV9, the J gene TRBJ1-3; 9 bases align to TRBD1. The CDR3 is made up of 22 amino acids. Per germline, CDR1 SGDLS and CDR2 YYNGEE. Trimming at V came to 3 bases and at J to 0 bases, leaving 22 bases not matched to a gene.

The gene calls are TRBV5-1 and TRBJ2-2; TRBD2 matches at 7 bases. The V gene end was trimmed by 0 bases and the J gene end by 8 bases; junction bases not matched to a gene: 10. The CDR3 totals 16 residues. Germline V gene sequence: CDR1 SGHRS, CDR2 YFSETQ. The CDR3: CASSLETSALGGELFF. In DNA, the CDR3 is TGCGCCAGCAGCTTGGAAACTAGCGCCCTGGGAGGGGAGCTGTTTTTT.

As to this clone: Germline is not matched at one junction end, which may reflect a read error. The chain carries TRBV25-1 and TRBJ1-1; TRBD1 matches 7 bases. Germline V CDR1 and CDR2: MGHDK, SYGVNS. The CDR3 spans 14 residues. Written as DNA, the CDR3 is TGTGCCAGCAGTAACTCAGGGGGGAACGCTGAAGCTTTCTTT. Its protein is CASSNSGGNAEAFF.

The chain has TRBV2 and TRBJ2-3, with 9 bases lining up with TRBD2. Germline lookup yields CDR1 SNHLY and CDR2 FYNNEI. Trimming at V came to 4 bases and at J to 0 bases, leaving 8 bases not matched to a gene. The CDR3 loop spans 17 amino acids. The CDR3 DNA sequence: TGTGCCAGCAGTGCCACCTTGGGACTAGCTAGCACAGATACGCAGTATTTT. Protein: CASSATLGLASTDTQYF.